These T cell receptor beta chains were read from a single sample in a study of cytomegalovirus exposure and HLA in healthy donors. The protocol was immunoSEQ multiplex PCR, while the TCRdb copy is restricted to in-frame clones and leaves out a portion. The table includes some 180,000 clones, roughly 87% detected once. The sample was PBMCs. Receptor source: a middle-aged man in good health and CMV-seronegative. CDR3s include the opening cysteine and the closing phenylalanine or tryptophan. Each record gives: J gene, clone size, V gene, D gene, CDR3 DNA, CDR3 protein. D genes are given only for firm matches. The size field is filled for only some rows; it gives once, few, many or a size class.

J: TRBJ1-2; size: .; V: TRBV28; D: .; DNA: TGTGCCAGCAGTCCAGCGGGGGAGATGGGCGGCTACACCTTC; CDR3: CASSPAGEMGGYTF
J: TRBJ1-4; size: .; V: TRBV2; D: TRBD1; DNA: TGTGCCAGCAGTAGGACAGGGGATATGGAAAAACTGTTTTTT; CDR3: CASSRTGDMEKLFF
J: TRBJ2-2; size: .; V: TRBV30; D: .; DNA: TGTGCCTGGAGTGTAATGGGGCCTGGGGAGCTGTTTTTT; CDR3: CAWSVMGPGELFF
J: TRBJ2-7; size: .; V: TRBV7-8; D: TRBD2; DNA: TGTGCCAGCAGCTTAGTAGCGGGGGGTCGCGAGCAGTACTTC; CDR3: CASSLVAGGREQYF
J: TRBJ2-1; size: once; V: TRBV23-1; D: .; DNA: TGCGCCAGCAGTCAAGCGGACAACGCCTACAATGAGCAGTTCTTC; CDR3: CASSQADNAYNEQFF
J: TRBJ2-7; size: .; V: TRBV6-1; D: .; DNA: TGTGCCAGCAGTGAAGCGGGCTATTCCACCTCCTACGAGCAGTACTTC; CDR3: CASSEAGYSTSYEQYF
J: TRBJ1-2; size: .; V: TRBV2; D: TRBD1; DNA: TGTGCCAGCAGTGAAGCACGAGACAGGGGGGATGGCTACACCTTC; CDR3: CASSEARDRGDGYTF
J: TRBJ1-4; size: .; V: TRBV5-1; D: .; DNA: TGCGCCAGCAGCCCACTGACAACTAATGAAAAACTGTTTTTT; CDR3: CASSPLTTNEKLFF
J: TRBJ2-7; size: once; V: TRBV5-6; D: .; DNA: TGTGCCAGCAGCTTGGGAACAGGGCAGCAGTACTTC; CDR3: CASSLGTGQQYF
J: TRBJ2-2; size: .; V: TRBV19; D: .; DNA: TGTGCCAGTAGTGACCCAGTGGGAGTAAACACCGGGGAGCTGTTTTTT; CDR3: CASSDPVGVNTGELFF
J: TRBJ2-5; size: .; V: TRBV5-1; D: .; DNA: TGCGCCAGCAGCTTGGGTCTCTACCAAGAGACCCAGTACTTC; CDR3: CASSLGLYQETQYF
J: TRBJ1-5; size: .; V: TRBV11-2; D: .; DNA: TGTGCCAGCAGCCCCGGAGGGCAAGGGAGGGACCAGCCCCAGCATTTT; CDR3: CASSPGGQGRDQPQHF
J: TRBJ2-3; size: .; V: TRBV4-1; D: .; DNA: TGCGCCAGCAGCCAAGGCGGCAGGGAAGATTCAGATACGCAGTATTTT; CDR3: CASSQGGREDSDTQYF
J: TRBJ1-2; size: .; V: TRBV5-1; D: .; DNA: TGCGCCTCAGCCGAGGGGGGGGCCGGAGGCTACACCTTC; CDR3: CASAEGGAGGYTF
J: TRBJ2-1; size: once; V: TRBV7-8; D: TRBD1; DNA: TGTGCCAGCAGCCGGGACAGCGCCTACAATGAGCAGTTCTTC; CDR3: CASSRDSAYNEQFF
J: TRBJ1-6; size: .; V: TRBV5-4; D: TRBD1; DNA: TGTGCCAGCAGCCCTGGCGGGACAGGGTTCAATTCACCCCTCCACTTT; CDR3: CASSPGGTGFNSPLHF
J: TRBJ2-1; size: .; V: TRBV7-2; D: .; DNA: TGTGCCAGCAGCTTTAACCGGGACTCCAATGAGCAGTTCTTC; CDR3: CASSFNRDSNEQFF
J: TRBJ2-1; size: .; V: TRBV28; D: TRBD2; DNA: TGTGCCAGCAGTCTAGCGGGGGCCTCTTTTAGCTCCTACAATGAGCAGTTCTTC; CDR3: CASSLAGASFSSYNEQFF